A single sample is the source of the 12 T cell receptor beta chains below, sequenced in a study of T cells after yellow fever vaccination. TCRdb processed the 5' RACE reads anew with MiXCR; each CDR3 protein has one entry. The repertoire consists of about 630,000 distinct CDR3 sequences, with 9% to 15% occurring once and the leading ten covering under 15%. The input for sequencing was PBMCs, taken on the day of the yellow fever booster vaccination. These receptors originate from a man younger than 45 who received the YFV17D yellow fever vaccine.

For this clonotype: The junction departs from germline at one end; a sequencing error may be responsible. DNA of the CDR3: TGCTGTGCTAGAGGAGCTATTCGGAGCGGGCGTTGGAGCTCCTACAATGAGCAGTTCTTC. Protein: CCARGAIRSGRWSSYNEQFF. The J gene is TRBJ2-1, the V gene TRBV20-1; tentative D call: TRBD2 (6 bases). The CDR3 spans 20 residues. Germline V gene sequence: CDR1 DFQATT, CDR2 SNEGSKA (reference sequence).

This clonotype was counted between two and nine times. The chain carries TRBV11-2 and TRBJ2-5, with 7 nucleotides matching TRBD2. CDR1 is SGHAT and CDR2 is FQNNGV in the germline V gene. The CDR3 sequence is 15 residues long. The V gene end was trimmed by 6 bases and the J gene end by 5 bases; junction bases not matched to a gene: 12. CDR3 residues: CASSAQRTSAETQYF. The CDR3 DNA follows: TGTGCCAGCAGTGCACAACGGACTAGTGCGGAGACCCAGTACTTC. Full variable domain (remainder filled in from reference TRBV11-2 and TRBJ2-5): EAGVAQSPRYKIIEKRQSVAFWCNPISGHATLYWYQQILGQGPKLLIQFQNNGVVDDSQLPKDRFSAERLKGVDSTLKIQPAKLEDSAVYLCASSAQRTSAETQYFGPGTRLLVL.

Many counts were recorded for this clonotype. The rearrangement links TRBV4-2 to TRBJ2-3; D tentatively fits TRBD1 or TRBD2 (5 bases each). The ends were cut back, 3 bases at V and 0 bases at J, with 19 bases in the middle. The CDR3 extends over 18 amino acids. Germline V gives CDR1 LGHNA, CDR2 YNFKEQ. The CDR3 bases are TGTGCCAGCAGCCAGTTGACTCTCGGGGCATCTAGCACAGATACGCAGTATTTT. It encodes CASSQLTLGASSTDTQYF.

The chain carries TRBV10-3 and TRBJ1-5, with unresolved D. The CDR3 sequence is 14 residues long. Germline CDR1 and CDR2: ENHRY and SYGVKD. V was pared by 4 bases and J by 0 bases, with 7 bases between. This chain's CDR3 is CAISAQSSNQPQHF. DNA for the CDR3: TGTGCCATCAGTGCTCAGTCTAGCAATCAGCCCCAGCATTTT.

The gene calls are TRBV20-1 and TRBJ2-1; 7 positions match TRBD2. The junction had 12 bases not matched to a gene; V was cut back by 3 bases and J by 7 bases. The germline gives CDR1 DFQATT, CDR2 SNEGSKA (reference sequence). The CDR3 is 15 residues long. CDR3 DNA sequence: TGCAGTGCTAGCCGGGGGAGGGCCTTGAGGAATGAGCAGTTCTTC. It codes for CSASRGRALRNEQFF.

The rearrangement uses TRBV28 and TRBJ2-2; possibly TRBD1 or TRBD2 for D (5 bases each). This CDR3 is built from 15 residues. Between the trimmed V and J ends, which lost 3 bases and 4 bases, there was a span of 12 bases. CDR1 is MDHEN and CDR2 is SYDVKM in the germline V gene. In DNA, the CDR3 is TGTGCCAGCAGTTTCCAGAGGGGAAGCACCGGGGAGCTGTTTTTT. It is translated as CASSFQRGSTGELFF. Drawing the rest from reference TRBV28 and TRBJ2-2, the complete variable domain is DVKVTQSSRYLVKRTGEKVFLECVQDMDHENMFWYRQDPGLGLRLIYFSYDVKMKEKGDIPEGYSVSREKKERFSLILESASTNQTSMYLCASSFQRGSTGELFFGEGSRLTVL.

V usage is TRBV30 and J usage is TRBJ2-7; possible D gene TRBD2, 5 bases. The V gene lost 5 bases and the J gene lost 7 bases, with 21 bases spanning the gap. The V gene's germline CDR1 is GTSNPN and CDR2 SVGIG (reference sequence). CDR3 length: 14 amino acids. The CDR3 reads CAWGVGGAGIEQYF. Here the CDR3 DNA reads TGTGCCTGGGGGGTAGGCGGTGCCGGGATTGAGCAGTACTTC.

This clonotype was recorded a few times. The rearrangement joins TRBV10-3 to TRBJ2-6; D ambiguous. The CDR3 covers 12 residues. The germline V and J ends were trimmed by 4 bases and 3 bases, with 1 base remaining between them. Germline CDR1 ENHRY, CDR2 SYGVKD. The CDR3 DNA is TGTGCCATCAGTGTTGGGGCCAACGTCCTGACTTTC. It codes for CAISVGANVLTF.

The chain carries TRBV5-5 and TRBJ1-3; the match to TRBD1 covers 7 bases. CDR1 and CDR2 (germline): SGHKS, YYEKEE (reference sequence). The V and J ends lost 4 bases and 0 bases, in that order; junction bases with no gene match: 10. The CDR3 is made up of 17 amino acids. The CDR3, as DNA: TGTGCCAGCAGCCCGTCGGACAGGCAATCCTCTGGAAACACCATATATTTT. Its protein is CASSPSDRQSSGNTIYF.

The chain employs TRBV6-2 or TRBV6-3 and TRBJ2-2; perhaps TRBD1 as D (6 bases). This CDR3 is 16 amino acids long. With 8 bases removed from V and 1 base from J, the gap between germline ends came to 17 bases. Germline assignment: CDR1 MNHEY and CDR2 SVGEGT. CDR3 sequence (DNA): TGTGCCAGCGGCAGAACAGGGCTACAGAACACCGGGGAGCTGTTTTTT. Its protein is CASGRTGLQNTGELFF.

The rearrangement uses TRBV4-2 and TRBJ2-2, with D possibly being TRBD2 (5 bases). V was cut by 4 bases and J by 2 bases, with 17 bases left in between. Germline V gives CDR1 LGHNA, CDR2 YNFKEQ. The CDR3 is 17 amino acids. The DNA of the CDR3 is TGTGCCAGCAGCCCCCGGCCCGGGAAGAGAAACACCGGGGAGCTGTTTTTT. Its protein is CASSPRPGKRNTGELFF.

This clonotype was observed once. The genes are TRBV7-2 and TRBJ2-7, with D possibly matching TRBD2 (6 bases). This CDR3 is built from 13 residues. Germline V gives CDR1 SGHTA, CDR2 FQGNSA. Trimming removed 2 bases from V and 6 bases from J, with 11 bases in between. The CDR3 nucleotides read TGTGCCAGCAGCTTACCTGCGGGATCCGAGCAGTACTTC. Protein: CASSLPAGSEQYF.